One and the same sample provided the 3 T cell receptor beta chains below, sequenced in a study of T-cell memory formation after mild COVID-19. Using its own MiXCR run on the 5' RACE reads, TCRdb lists one record per CDR3 protein. The repertoire consists of 30,000 to 45,000 distinct CDR3 sequences, with 9.5% to 12% occurring once and the leading ten covering over 25%. Source material: PBMCs or a T cell subset sorted from them (not recorded which). These receptors were taken from a man younger than 35 who had mild COVID-19 (a few samples of this study predate the infection). Cell type and time point are not known.

Ten or more counts support this clonotype. This chain joins TRBV6-2 or TRBV6-3 and TRBJ1-1; 9 bases fit TRBD1. Trimming removed 0 bases from V and 1 base from J; junction bases left unmatched: 9. The length of the CDR3 is 18 residues. Per the germline V gene, CDR1 is MNHEY and CDR2 is SVGEGT. The CDR3 sequence is CASSYSNTGTGKNTEAFF. CDR3 bases: TGTGCCAGCAGTTACTCGAATACGGGGACAGGGAAGAACACTGAAGCTTTCTTT.

In its sample, this clonotype was seen many times. The CDR3 coding sequence is TGTGCCAGCAGCCGGGGCAGTCCTGGCTACGAGCAGTACTTC. Protein product: CASSRGSPGYEQYF. The gene calls are TRBV3-1 and TRBJ2-7; D possibly corresponds to TRBD1 (5 bases). The germline V gene encodes CDR1 LGHDT and CDR2 YNNKEL (reference sequence). The ends were cut back, 4 bases at V and 3 bases at J, with 13 bases in the middle. This CDR3 has 14 residues.

Notes on this clonotype: A clone one base away is much larger, so this may be a read error. V usage is TRBV3-1 and J usage is TRBJ2-3; D is undetermined. Germline V gene data show CDR1 as LGHDT and CDR2 as YNNKEL (reference sequence). V was trimmed by 6 bases and J by 4 bases, leaving 8 bases between them. The CDR3 spans 12 residues. In DNA form, the CDR3 reads TGTGCCAGCAGACCCCTAGCAGATACGCAGTATTTT. Translation gives CASRPLADTQYF.